The rows below give T cell receptor beta chains drawn from one sample of a study of blood T cell repertoires in COVID-19. Data came from immunoSEQ multiplex PCR; TCRdb stores just in-frame clones and leaves some out. The sample includes around 370,000 clones, 88% of them seen just once. Sequencing input: PBMCs or T cells enriched from blood (not recorded which). The receptors were gathered from a woman between 18 and 29 years old who had recovered from COVID-19. CDR3s include the opening cysteine and the closing phenylalanine or tryptophan. Each record gives: D gene, clone size, J gene, V gene, CDR3 length, CDR3 protein, CDR3 DNA. The D gene is left open where the match is weak. Where a row states a size, it is once, few, many or the class of an expanded clone; other rows omit it.

TRBD1,.,TRBJ1-2,TRBV2,13,CASSVSDREGYTF,TGTGCCAGCAGCGTCAGCGACAGGGAAGGCTACACCTTC
TRBD1,.,TRBJ2-6,TRBV7-9,18,CASSPRGTVLDGANVLTF,TGTGCCAGCAGCCCCAGAGGGACAGTACTAGATGGGGCCAACGTCCTGACTTTC
TRBD1,.,TRBJ1-1,TRBV11-3,12,CASSSTGAEAFF,TGTGCCAGCAGCTCTACAGGGGCTGAAGCTTTCTTT
.,.,TRBJ1-2,TRBV7-2,13,CASRDLMRGWYTF,TGTGCCAGCAGGGACCTCATGAGGGGGTGGTACACCTTC
.,.,TRBJ2-6,TRBV30,19,CAWAVRIGQPTSGANVLTF,TGTGCCTGGGCCGTCCGAATTGGACAGCCGACTTCTGGGGCCAACGTCCTGACTTTC
.,.,TRBJ1-1,TRBV7-2,14,CASSFRGKNTEAFF,TGTGCCAGCAGCTTTCGAGGGAAGAACACTGAAGCTTTCTTT
TRBD2,.,TRBJ2-3,TRBV27,17,CASSLVLTSGGADTQYF,TGTGCCAGCAGTTTAGTACTGACTAGCGGTGGCGCAGATACGCAGTATTTT
.,.,TRBJ1-1,TRBV15,13,CATSRVLDTEAFF,TGTGCCACCAGCAGAGTTCTAGACACTGAAGCTTTCTTT
TRBD1,.,TRBJ2-1,TRBV2,13,CASRQGSYNEQFF,TGTGCCAGCAGACAGGGGTCCTACAATGAGCAGTTCTTC
.,.,TRBJ1-3,TRBV4-1,16,CASSRVQPFSGNTIYF,TGCGCCAGCAGCCGTGTACAGCCCTTCTCTGGAAACACCATATATTTT
.,.,TRBJ1-1,TRBV30,11,CAWSESREAFF,TGTGCCTGGAGCGAGTCCCGTGAAGCTTTCTTT
.,once,TRBJ1-1,TRBV21-1,16,CASSKEARLLNTEAFF,TGTGCCAGCAGCAAAGAGGCCAGGTTGTTGAACACTGAAGCTTTCTTT
.,.,TRBJ2-7,TRBV9,14,CASSVGQSSYEQYF,TGTGCCAGCAGCGTAGGACAGAGCTCCTACGAGCAGTACTTC
TRBD1,.,TRBJ2-3,TRBV6-1,17,CASSEGWSAGGRDTQYF,TGTGCCAGCAGTGAAGGGTGGTCGGCAGGGGGCAGAGATACGCAGTATTTT
.,.,TRBJ2-2,TRBV7-2,15,CASSLAQGPAGELFF,TGTGCCAGCAGCTTAGCTCAGGGCCCGGCCGGGGAGCTGTTTTTT
.,.,TRBJ1-1,TRBV30,14,CAWSVEQPNTEAFF,TGTGCCTGGAGTGTCGAACAGCCGAACACTGAAGCTTTCTTT
.,.,TRBJ1-2,TRBV6-5,14,CASSYSGGGYGYTF,TGTGCCAGCAGTTACAGCGGGGGCGGGTATGGCTACACCTTC
.,few,TRBJ1-1,TRBV6-5,14,CASSYSRGETEAFF,TGTGCCAGCAGTTACTCCAGGGGAGAGACTGAAGCTTTCTTT
TRBD2,.,TRBJ2-7,TRBV7-2,16,CASSSRLAGGVYEQYF,TGTGCCAGCAGCTCAAGACTAGCGGGGGGGGTATACGAGCAGTACTTC
TRBD1,.,TRBJ2-2,TRBV9,15,CASSVDQGDTGELFF,TGTGCCAGCAGCGTAGATCAGGGGGACACCGGGGAGCTGTTTTTT
.,.,TRBJ1-2,TRBV9,15,CASSVGRNVPYGYTF,TGTGCCAGCAGCGTAGGCAGAAACGTTCCTTATGGCTACACCTTC
TRBD1,.,TRBJ2-3,TRBV11-2,17,CASSLSWGTGGTDTQYF,TGTGCCAGCAGCTTAAGTTGGGGGACAGGGGGCACAGATACGCAGTATTTT
TRBD1,few,TRBJ1-2,TRBV13,13,CASSPGTGDGYTF,TGTGCCAGCAGCCCCGGGACAGGGGATGGCTACACCTTC
TRBD2,once,TRBJ2-7,TRBV5-6,16,CASRKSSGGYTYEQYF,TGTGCCAGCAGAAAAAGTAGCGGGGGATACACCTACGAGCAGTACTTC
TRBD1,.,TRBJ2-7,TRBV3-1/TRBV3-2,17,CASSQDGFRQGFYEQYF,TGTGCCAGCAGCCAGGATGGATTTAGACAGGGGTTTTACGAGCAGTACTTC
.,.,TRBJ1-2,TRBV12-5,12,CASGKGVDGYTF,TGTGCTAGTGGAAAGGGGGTCGATGGCTACACCTTC